The rows below give T cell receptor beta chains drawn from one sample of a study of cytomegalovirus exposure and HLA in healthy donors. Assay used: immunoSEQ multiplex PCR; TCRdb lists only in-frame clones, some missing. Of roughly 120,000 clones in the sample, about three quarters were seen once. Sequenced material: PBMCs. The source of these receptors is a woman in her thirties in good health and CMV-seronegative. Both conserved end residues are part of each CDR3. A D gene is named only where the DNA matches it firmly. For some rows the clone size is stated as once, few or many, or as a class when expanded; others skip it.

d_call j_call cdr3_length v_call clone_size cdr3_nt cdr3_aa
NA TRBJ2-7 15 TRBV6-1 NA TGTGCCAGCAGTGAAGGGGCAGGGGCCCTTTACGAGCAGTACTTC CASSEGAGALYEQYF
TRBD1 TRBJ2-5 15 TRBV2 NA TGTGCCAGCAGTCTAATGACAGGGATCCGAGAGACCCAGTACTTC CASSLMTGIRETQYF
NA TRBJ2-7 15 TRBV7-6 NA TGTGCCAGCAGCTTAGGGCCAGATCCTCCCCTCGAGCAGTACTTC CASSLGPDPPLEQYF
NA TRBJ2-1 13 TRBV11-3 NA TGTGCCAGCCGCCTGGGCCAGGTGGGTGAGCAGTTCTTC CASRLGQVGEQFF
NA TRBJ2-7 12 TRBV6-1 NA TGTGCCGGCAGTACAGGTCCTCGGGAGCAGTACTTC CAGSTGPREQYF
NA TRBJ2-3 14 TRBV30 NA TGTGCCTGGACTAACGGGATTAGCACAGATACGCAGTATTTT CAWTNGISTDTQYF
TRBD2 TRBJ2-3 17 TRBV5-1 NA TGCGCCAGCAGCTTGGGGCCTAGCGGGGGGTACACAGATACGCAGTATTTT CASSLGPSGGYTDTQYF
NA TRBJ1-2 15 TRBV2 NA TGTGCCAGCAGCCAAGACTCGTCAACCGGCTATGGCTACACCTTC CASSQDSSTGYGYTF
TRBD1 TRBJ1-1 14 TRBV19 NA TGTGCCAGTAGGTGGACAGGGAGGAACACTGAAGCTTTCTTT CASRWTGRNTEAFF
TRBD1 TRBJ2-7 14 TRBV27 NA TGTGCCAGCAGTTTACAGGGGGCTTACTACGAGCAGTACTTC CASSLQGAYYEQYF
NA TRBJ2-1 13 TRBV30 NA TGTGCCTGGAGTTGGCAGACCTACAATGAGCAGTTCTTC CAWSWQTYNEQFF
TRBD2 TRBJ2-1 16 TRBV28 NA TGTGCCAGCAGTCACGGGACTAGCGGGAGACTAAAGGAGCAGTTCTTC CASSHGTSGRLKEQFF
NA TRBJ1-4 15 TRBV30 NA TGTGCCTATAACACCCGACAGAACTCAGGTGAAAAACTGTTTTTT CAYNTRQNSGEKLFF
NA TRBJ1-1 12 TRBV10-2 few TGCGCCAGCAGCGCAGGGATCACTGAAGCTTTCTTT CASSAGITEAFF
NA TRBJ2-5 14 TRBV15 NA TGTGCCACCAGCAGAGGTAGGGGCGACGAGACCCAGTACTTC CATSRGRGDETQYF
NA TRBJ2-7 13 TRBV19 NA TGTGCCAGTAGCGACAGGGGAGGGCACGAGCAGTACTTC CASSDRGGHEQYF
TRBD1 TRBJ1-1 15 TRBV6-5 NA TGTGCCAGCAGCAACCGGGACAGGGGTCTTCCTGAAGCCTTCTTT CASSNRDRGLPEAFF
TRBD1 TRBJ1-5 14 TRBV19 NA TGTGCCAGTAGTCAGACAGGGGACAAACAGCCCCAGCATTTT CASSQTGDKQPQHF
NA TRBJ2-2 13 TRBV29-1 few TGCAGCGGCGGAACCAGGGGGGACGGGGAGCTGTTTTTT CSGGTRGDGELFF
NA TRBJ1-5 14 TRBV7-9 NA TGTGCCAGCAGCTTGTCGGGGGGCAATCAGCCCCAGCATTTT CASSLSGGNQPQHF
TRBD1 TRBJ1-2 15 TRBV28 once TGTGCCAGCAATTGGGGACAGGGCGGGTTTCATGGCTACACCTTC CASNWGQGGFHGYTF
NA TRBJ2-7 14 TRBV28 NA TGTGCCAGCAGAGCCGGGACTCTACTTTACGAGCAGTACTTC CASRAGTLLYEQYF
TRBD1 TRBJ2-3 11 TRBV6-5 few TGTGCCAGCAGTTACGGACAGGCGCAGTATTTT CASSYGQAQYF
TRBD2 TRBJ2-7 17 TRBV5-1 NA TGCGCCAGCAGCTTGACTAGCGGGGGGCCCCCGGTCCACGAGCAGTACTTC CASSLTSGGPPVHEQYF
TRBD2 TRBJ2-7 15 TRBV19 NA TGTGCCAGTAGCGCCGGGACTAGCGGGAGGGGCGAGCAGTACTTC CASSAGTSGRGEQYF
NA TRBJ1-2 14 TRBV2 NA TGTGCCAGCAGACTACATAGTACCCCCTATGGCTACACCTTC CASRLHSTPYGYTF
NA TRBJ1-6 14 TRBV6-1 NA TGTGCCGCCTCGGGACTCTCCTATAATTCACCCCTCCACTTT CAASGLSYNSPLHF
NA TRBJ2-1 15 TRBV7-9 NA TGTGCCAGCAGCCCAAGCGGCGGAGTCGGCAATGAGCAGTTCTTC CASSPSGGVGNEQFF
TRBD1 TRBJ2-7 15 TRBV19 NA TGTGCCAGTAGTAGAGTCATGGACAGGTCCTACGAGCAGTACTTC CASSRVMDRSYEQYF
NA TRBJ2-3 11 TRBV5-1 NA TGCGCCAGCACCAACACAGATACGCAGTATTTT CASTNTDTQYF
TRBD2 TRBJ2-1 15 TRBV6-5 NA TGTGCCAGCAGGGCTACCCGGGGAGGGCGGGATGAGCAGTTCTTC CASRATRGGRDEQFF
TRBD2 TRBJ2-5 18 TRBV4-2 NA TGTGCCAGCAGCCAAGGTCGAACTAGCGGGAGGGCCACAGAGACCCAGTACTTC CASSQGRTSGRATETQYF
TRBD2 TRBJ2-1 15 TRBV7-8 NA TGTGCCAGCAGCGCGCGACTAGCGGGAGGCTATGAGCAGTTCTTC CASSARLAGGYEQFF
NA TRBJ1-2 11 TRBV30 NA TGTGCCTGCAGTGGACAGAGAGACTACACCTTC CACSGQRDYTF
NA TRBJ1-2 15 TRBV4-1 NA TGCGCCAGCAGCCAAGCAACCGACACGAGATATGGCTACACCTTC CASSQATDTRYGYTF
TRBD1 TRBJ2-7 15 TRBV10-2 NA TGCGCCAGCAGCTCGAAACAGGGGTTGGCCTACGAGCAGTACTTC CASSSKQGLAYEQYF
TRBD2 TRBJ2-1 17 TRBV12-5 NA TGTGCTAGTGGTTTGGTCCTAGCGGGACACTCCTACAATGAGCAGTTCTTC CASGLVLAGHSYNEQFF
NA TRBJ2-5 11 TRBV20-1 NA TGCAGTGGGCTCCAGCAAGAGACCCAGTACTTC CSGLQQETQYF
TRBD2 TRBJ2-5 14 TRBV2 NA TGTGCCAGCAGCTGGACTAGCGGGGAAGAGACCCAGTACTTC CASSWTSGEETQYF
TRBD1 TRBJ1-4 13 TRBV30 NA TGTGCCTGGAGTGTGGAGGGGGCCGAAAAACTGTTTTTT CAWSVEGAEKLFF
NA TRBJ1-5 13 TRBV27 NA TGTGCCAGCAGTTTCCAGGGCAATCAGCCCCAGCATTTT CASSFQGNQPQHF
NA TRBJ1-1 14 TRBV15 NA TGTGCCACCAGCGCCCGCCCAGTCGTCCGTGGAGCTTTCTTT CATSARPVVRGAFF
NA TRBJ2-3 13 TRBV2 NA TGTGCCAGCAGTGATGTGTGGTCTAGATTCTTCATTTTT CASSDVWSRFFIF
TRBD1 TRBJ2-7 15 TRBV28 NA TGTGCCAGCAACGGTCCGGGACAGGGGGCTGGCGAGCAGTACTTC CASNGPGQGAGEQYF
TRBD2 TRBJ2-3 22 TRBV15 NA TGTGCCACCAGCAGAGATCCCTTAGCGGCCGGGACTAGCGGGAGTCTTGTAGATACGCAGTATTTT CATSRDPLAAGTSGSLVDTQYF
NA TRBJ2-2 16 TRBV5-1 NA TGCGCCAGCAGCTCGGAGGGGGGGACGAACACCGGGGAGCTGTTTTTT CASSSEGGTNTGELFF